What follows are 29 T cell receptor beta chains derived from one specimen sequenced in a study of blood T cell repertoires in COVID-19. Using immunoSEQ multiplex PCR, the repertoire was profiled, and TCRdb retains in-frame clones only, with some absent. Here the sample spans roughly 70,000 clones, 73% being singletons. Sequences were obtained from peripheral blood. All receptors derive from a man in his 60s with acute or convalescent COVID-19.

The J gene is TRBJ1-1, the V gene TRBV5-6, with D maybe TRBD1 (6 bases). The CDR3 consists of 16 residues. Trimming took 2 bases from V and 0 from J, leaving 14 bases between them. Germline CDR1 SGHDT, CDR2 YYEEEE. The CDR3 region is CASSFLGATMNTEAFF. The CDR3 nucleotides read TGTGCCAGCAGCTTCTTGGGGGCTACGATGAACACTGAAGCTTTCTTT.

CDR3 in DNA: TGTGCCAGCAGCCAAGAGGTAGACACCGGGGAGCTGTTTTTT. Residues: CASSQEVDTGELFF. The chain couples TRBV14 to TRBJ2-2, with D uncertain. Trimming left V 0 bases short and J 3 bases short, with 5 bases between. The CDR3 contains 14 residues. From germline, CDR1 is SGHDN and CDR2 FVKESK.

The rearrangement uses TRBV24-1 and TRBJ2-3, with 8 bases identical to TRBD1. V trimming: 3 bases; J trimming: 2 bases; junction bases outside the gene matches: 6. The CDR3 has 16 residues. Germline V CDR1 and CDR2: KGHDR, SFDVKD. The CDR3 nucleotides are TGTGCCACCAGTGATAACCGGGACAGGCTCACAGATACGCAGTATTTT. Translation: CATSDNRDRLTDTQYF.

V usage is TRBV19 and J usage is TRBJ2-5, with a possible D match to TRBD2 (7 bases). The CDR3 has 13 residues. V lost 6 bases and J 1 base, leaving 9 bases between the germline ends. Looked up from germline, CDR1 is LNHDA and CDR2 is SQIVND (reference sequence). DNA of the CDR3: TGTGCCAGTAGGCGGGGGCTCCAAGAGACCCAGTACTTC. As protein: CASRRGLQETQYF.

The genes are TRBV7-3 and TRBJ2-2, with D tentatively TRBD2 (6 bases). With 8 bases removed from V and 5 bases from J, the gap between germline ends came to 18 bases. The CDR3 length is 15 residues. CDR1 SGHTA and CDR2 FQGTGA come from the germline V gene. Here the CDR3 reads CASSGSSAGTGELFF. The DNA for the CDR3 is TGTGCCAGCTCCGGGTCCTCCGCGGGGACCGGGGAGCTGTTTTTT.

J is TRBJ2-7 and V is TRBV18; weak D call: TRBD1 (6 bases). The V end was cut by 3 bases, the J end by 2 bases, with 14 bases between. Germline loops: CDR1 KGHSH, CDR2 LQKENI. The CDR3 is 15 amino acids. The CDR3 is CASSPTRDKAYEQYF. The DNA for the CDR3 is TGTGCCAGCTCACCCACCAGGGACAAGGCCTACGAGCAGTACTTC.

The V gene is TRBV27, the J gene TRBJ2-3, with TRBD2 identical over 7 bases. The trim removed 4 bases at V and 0 bases at J, leaving 4 bases unmatched. Germline-derived CDR1 and CDR2 are MNHEY and SMNVEV (reference sequence). This CDR3 spans 15 amino acids. CDR3 coding DNA: TGTGCCAGCAGTTCCCCTAGCGGAAGCACAGATACGCAGTATTTT. It is translated as CASSSPSGSTDTQYF.

J is TRBJ2-7 and V is TRBV4-2; tentative D call: TRBD2 (5 bases). Trimming stripped 2 bases from V and 6 bases from J, with 14 bases between. The CDR3 extends over 14 amino acids. The germline V gene encodes CDR1 LGHNA and CDR2 YNFKEQ. CDR3 DNA: TGTGCCAGCAGCCAACAACTAGGCCCTGGCGAGCAGTACTTC. Translation gives CASSQQLGPGEQYF.

This chain joins TRBV9 and TRBJ2-2, with a possible D match to TRBD1 (5 bases). The CDR3 sequence is 13 residues long. Trimming took 5 bases from V and 5 from J, leaving 10 bases between them. CDR1 SGDLS and CDR2 YYNGEE come from the germline V gene. The CDR3 spells CASRRGRTGELFF. In DNA, the CDR3 is TGTGCCAGCAGAAGGGGCCGGACCGGGGAGCTGTTTTTT.

This chain connects TRBV11-2 to TRBJ1-3; D gene ambiguous. Germline CDR1 reads SGHAT; CDR2 reads FQNNGV. V dropped 2 bases and J dropped 0 bases, with 8 bases sitting between them. There are 15 residues in the CDR3. CDR3 DNA sequence: TGTGCCAGCAGCTTACGCGGATCCTCTGGAAACACCATATATTTT. Its translation: CASSLRGSSGNTIYF.

The chain recombines TRBV27 with TRBJ1-1; 10 positions agree with TRBD1. CDR1 and CDR2 (germline): MNHEY, SMNVEV (reference sequence). CDR3 size: 17 residues. V lost 2 bases and J lost 1; bases outside the gene matches: 7. The CDR3 nucleotides read TGTGCCAGCAGTTTACTGACAGGGGGCCGTAGGAACACTGAAGCTTTCTTT. Translating gives CASSLLTGGRRNTEAFF.

This rearrangement joins TRBV2 to TRBJ2-5, with D unresolved. The V end lost 5 bases, the J end lost 2 bases, and 9 bases lay between the germline ends. Germline lookup yields CDR1 SNHLY and CDR2 FYNNEI. The CDR3 has 13 residues. The CDR3 here is CASSPRRQETQYF. CDR3 coding DNA: TGTGCCAGCAGTCCTAGACGGCAAGAGACCCAGTACTTC.

The chain couples TRBV11-3 to TRBJ2-4; 8 bases are shared with TRBD1. The CDR3 is made up of 17 amino acids. The junction had 13 bases not matched to a gene; V was cut back by 1 base and J by 8 bases. Germline V gene data show CDR1 as SGHNT and CDR2 as YENEEA. CDR3 loop: CASSLAGDRSGSDIQYF. The CDR3 region has the DNA TGTGCCAGCAGCTTAGCGGGGGACAGGAGTGGGTCGGACATTCAGTACTTC.

The chain employs TRBV6-1 and TRBJ2-1, with a weak D call TRBD1 (6 bases). V shed 3 bases and J shed 4 bases, with 13 bases lying between them. The CDR3 covers 15 residues. The germline CDR1 and CDR2 sequences are MNHNS and SASEGT. The CDR3 DNA reads TGTGCCAGCAGTGAGTCCTTCGACAGGTACAATGAGCAGTTCTTC. The encoded protein is CASSESFDRYNEQFF.

The chain uses TRBV6-1 and TRBJ2-5, with TRBD2 identical over 7 bases. In germline, CDR1 is MNHNS, CDR2 SASEGT. The CDR3 covers 14 residues. The trim removed 3 bases at V and 0 bases at J, leaving 1 base unmatched. The CDR3 spells CASSDRGDQETQYF. The CDR3 nucleotides read TGTGCCAGCAGTGATCGGGGGGACCAAGAGACCCAGTACTTC.

V gene TRBV30 combines with J gene TRBJ1-2, with 7 nucleotides matching TRBD1. The CDR3 contains 15 residues. Germline-derived CDR1 and CDR2 are GTSNPN and SVGIG (reference sequence). V dropped 0 bases and J dropped 7; count of bases not matched to a gene: 11. The CDR3 DNA reads TGTGCCTGGAGTGTTGGTGGGACAGACCGGGGTGGCTACACCTTC. It codes for CAWSVGGTDRGGYTF.

This clone was detected only a few times. The CDR3 DNA reads TGTGCCACCAGTGATTGGGCAATTGGGAGGATTGCAACTAATGAAAAACTGTTTTTT. The encoded protein is CATSDWAIGRIATNEKLFF. The chain is built from TRBV24-1 and TRBJ1-4; D not resolved. The germline CDR1 and CDR2 sequences are KGHDR and SFDVKD. The CDR3 loop spans 19 amino acids. V gave up 2 bases and J gave up 0 bases, with 18 bases separating them.

The rearrangement links TRBV4-2 to TRBJ1-3, with a weak D call TRBD1 (5 bases). The germline gives CDR1 LGHNA, CDR2 YNFKEQ. Trimming cost V 2 bases and J 14 bases, with 13 bases left between them. The CDR3 length is 12 residues. The DNA for the CDR3 is TGTGCCAGCAGCCAAAAAGGGGAAATTTTATATTTT. This encodes CASSQKGEILYF.

This rearrangement joins TRBV19 to TRBJ2-5; 8 bases agree with TRBD1. J gave up 5 bases and V 4 bases, and 6 bases lay outside the gene matches. Per germline, CDR1 LNHDA and CDR2 SQIVND (reference sequence). The CDR3 extends over 14 amino acids. The CDR3 region has the DNA TGTGCCAGTAGTAAGGACAGGGCGGCGGAGACCCAGTACTTC. The encoded protein is CASSKDRAAETQYF.

V and J are TRBV7-2 and TRBJ2-3, with 9 bases that match TRBD2. The J segment lost 2 bases and the V segment lost 5 bases, leaving 11 bases of the junction unmatched. CDR3 length: 17 residues. Germline V gene sequence: CDR1 SGHTA, CDR2 FQGNSA. The CDR3 DNA follows: TGTGCCAGCAGCCTCCCCCAGCGGGGGGCCCTCACAGATACGCAGTATTTT. Translated: CASSLPQRGALTDTQYF. Variable domain in full (rest from reference TRBV7-2 and TRBJ2-3): GAGVSQSPSNKVTEKGKDVELRCDPISGHTALYWYRQSLGQGLEFLIYFQGNSAPDKSGLPSDRFSAERTGGSVSTLTIQRTQQEDSAVYLCASSLPQRGALTDTQYFGPGTRLTVL.

A note on this clone: Being one base from a much bigger clone, this may be a read error. The chain carries TRBV9 and TRBJ2-2, with TRBD2 identical over 9 bases. CDR3 length equals 17 residues. CDR1 SGDLS and CDR2 YYNGEE come from the germline V gene. V was pared by 0 bases and J by 4 bases, with 7 bases of the junction left unmatched. Here the CDR3 reads CASSVDGGGDLTGELFF. The CDR3, as DNA: TGTGCCAGCAGCGTAGACGGCGGGGGGGATCTCACCGGGGAGCTGTTTTTT. Using reference TRBV9 and TRBJ2-2 for the parts outside the CDR3, the full variable domain is DSGVTQTPKHLITATGQRVTLRCSPRSGDLSVYWYQQSLDQGLQFLIQYYNGEERAKGNILERFSAQQFPDLHSELNLSSLELGDSALYFCASSVDGGGDLTGELFFGEGSRLTVL.

The rearrangement uses TRBV20-1 and TRBJ1-1; D perhaps matches TRBD1 (5 bases). The V gene lost 7 bases and the J gene lost 6 bases, with 9 bases spanning the gap. The CDR3 contains 10 residues. Per germline, CDR1 DFQATT and CDR2 SNEGSKA (reference sequence). In DNA, the CDR3 is TGCAGTGTCCGGACACCTGAAGCTTTCTTT. Translating gives CSVRTPEAFF.

This clone was picked up one time. The gene calls are TRBV11-2 and TRBJ1-4, with a weak D call TRBD1 (5 bases). The CDR3 is made up of 16 amino acids. Looked up from germline, CDR1 is SGHAT and CDR2 is FQNNGV. V was clipped by 0 bases and J by 2 bases, with 10 bases between them. CDR3 amino acids: CASSLDGGVTNEKLFF. The CDR3 bases are TGTGCCAGCAGCTTAGATGGAGGGGTGACTAATGAAAAACTGTTTTTT.

This clone was observed a single time. The gene calls are TRBV18 and TRBJ2-3; D is uncertain. The CDR3 covers 13 residues. Trimming left V 6 bases short and J 3 bases short, with 10 bases between. CDR1 and CDR2 (germline): KGHSH, LQKENI. The CDR3 DNA reads TGTGCCAGCTCCCCTACTCGGACAGATACGCAGTATTTT. Residues: CASSPTRTDTQYF.

This rearrangement joins TRBV28 to TRBJ2-2; 7 bases are a match to TRBD2. Per germline, CDR1 MDHEN and CDR2 SYDVKM. The CDR3 runs to 14 residues. After removal of 3 bases from V and 9 bases from J, the junction contained 7 bases not matched to a gene. CDR3 region: CASSFEGGRRELFF. CDR3 in DNA: TGTGCCAGCAGTTTCGAGGGAGGGCGCCGGGAGCTGTTTTTT.

V and J are TRBV6-1 and TRBJ2-3; D is possibly TRBD1 (6 bases). Between the trimmed V and J ends, which lost 5 bases and 4 bases, there was a span of 13 bases. Looked up from germline, CDR1 is MNHNS and CDR2 is SASEGT. The CDR3 totals 14 residues. In nucleotides, the CDR3 is TGTGCCAGCAGTACAACAGGGACCCCAGATACGCAGTATTTT. This sequence encodes CASSTTGTPDTQYF.

The V gene is TRBV19, the J gene TRBJ2-1; D is possibly TRBD1 (6 bases). V dropped 7 bases and J dropped 1 base, with 17 bases sitting between them. Germline values: CDR1 LNHDA, CDR2 SQIVND (reference sequence). The CDR3 has 16 amino acids. This chain's CDR3 is CASNPDSSRSYNEQFF. The DNA of the CDR3 is TGTGCCAGTAATCCGGACAGTTCAAGGTCCTACAATGAGCAGTTCTTC.

The V gene is TRBV5-1, the J gene TRBJ2-1, with D possibly being TRBD1 (6 bases). Between the trimmed V and J ends, which lost 1 base and 1 base, there was a span of 15 bases. There are 17 residues in the CDR3. Germline V lookup: CDR1 SGHRS, CDR2 YFSETQ. The CDR3 is CASSLLIMQGSYNEQFF. The CDR3 DNA sequence: TGCGCCAGCAGCTTGCTAATTATGCAGGGGTCCTACAATGAGCAGTTCTTC.

This chain links TRBV6-6 with TRBJ2-5; TRBD1 agrees at 10 bases. Trimming at V came to 6 bases and at J to 4 bases, leaving 8 bases not matched to a gene. Germline V gene data show CDR1 as MNHNY and CDR2 as SVGAGI (reference sequence). The CDR3 extends over 15 amino acids. CDR3 nucleotide sequence: TGTGCCAGCAGCCCGCAGACAGGGGGCGCAGAGACCCAGTACTTC. Amino acids: CASSPQTGGAETQYF.